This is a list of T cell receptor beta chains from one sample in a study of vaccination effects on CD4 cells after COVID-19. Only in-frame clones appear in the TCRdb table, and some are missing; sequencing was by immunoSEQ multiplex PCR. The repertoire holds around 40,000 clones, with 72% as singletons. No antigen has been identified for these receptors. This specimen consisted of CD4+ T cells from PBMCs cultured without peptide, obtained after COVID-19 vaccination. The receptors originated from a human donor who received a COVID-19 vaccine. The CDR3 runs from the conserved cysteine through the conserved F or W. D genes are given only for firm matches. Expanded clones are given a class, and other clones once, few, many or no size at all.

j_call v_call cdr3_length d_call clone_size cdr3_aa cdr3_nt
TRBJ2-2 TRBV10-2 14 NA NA CASSGLRGTGELFF TGCGCCAGCAGCGGCCTTCGGGGGACCGGGGAGCTGTTTTTT
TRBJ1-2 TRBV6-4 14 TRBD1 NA CASSEGQGLNGYTF TGTGCCAGCAGTGAGGGACAGGGCCTTAATGGCTACACCTTC
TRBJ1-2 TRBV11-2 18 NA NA CASSPPPGRGEWNYGYTF TGTGCCAGCAGCCCCCCCCCGGGGCGGGGGGAATGGAACTATGGCTACACCTTC
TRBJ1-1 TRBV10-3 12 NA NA CAIRDEGDEAFF TGTGCCATCAGGGACGAAGGCGATGAAGCTTTCTTT
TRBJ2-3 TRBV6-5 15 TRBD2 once CASSSRERDTDTQYF TGTGCCAGCAGTTCCAGAGAGCGGGACACAGATACGCAGTATTTT
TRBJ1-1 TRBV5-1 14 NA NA CASSGDVGHTEAFF TGCGCCAGCAGCGGGGACGTGGGGCACACTGAAGCTTTCTTT
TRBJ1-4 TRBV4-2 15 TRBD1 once CASSQGRQGGEKLFF TGTGCCAGCAGCCAAGGGCGGCAGGGGGGAGAAAAACTGTTTTTT
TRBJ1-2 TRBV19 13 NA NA CASSINYNYGYTF TGTGCCAGTAGTATCAATTACAACTATGGCTACACCTTC
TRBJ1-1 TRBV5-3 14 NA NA CARSLVGLDTEAFF TGTGCCAGAAGCTTGGTTGGACTGGACACTGAAGCTTTCTTT
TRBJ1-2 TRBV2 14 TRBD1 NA CASSDRQGAYGYTF TGTGCCAGCAGTGACCGGCAGGGGGCTTATGGCTACACCTTC
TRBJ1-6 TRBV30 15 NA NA CAWSVLGQYNSPLHF TGTGCCTGGAGTGTACTAGGACAGTATAATTCACCCCTCCACTTT
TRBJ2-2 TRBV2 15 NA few CASSDGTGGVGELFF TGTGCCAGCAGTGACGGAACAGGGGGGGTCGGGGAGCTGTTTTTT
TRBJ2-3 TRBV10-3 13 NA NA CAIRLGGEDTQYF TGTGCCATCCGTCTCGGGGGAGAGGATACGCAGTATTTT
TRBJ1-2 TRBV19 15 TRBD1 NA CASSTGRGLHYGYTF TGTGCCAGTAGTACTGGCAGGGGGCTTCACTATGGCTACACCTTC
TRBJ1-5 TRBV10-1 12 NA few CASSETGQPQHF TGCGCCAGCAGTGAGACGGGCCAGCCCCAGCATTTT
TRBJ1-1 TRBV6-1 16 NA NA CASSVPETRMNTEAFF TGTGCCAGCAGTGTCCCAGAAACAAGGATGAACACTGAAGCTTTCTTT
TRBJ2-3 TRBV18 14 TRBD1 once CASSPGQGTDTQYF TGTGCCAGCTCACCGGGACAGGGAACAGATACGCAGTATTTT
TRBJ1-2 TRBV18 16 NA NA CASSPPDRLGTDGYTF TGTGCCAGCTCACCACCGGATAGATTGGGGACGGATGGCTACACCTTC
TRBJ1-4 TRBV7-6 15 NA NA CASSPVWGGEEKLFF TGTGCCAGCAGCCCAGTCTGGGGAGGCGAAGAAAAACTGTTTTTT
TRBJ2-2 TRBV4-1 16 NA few CASSRRLVGNTGELFF TGCGCCAGCAGCCGCAGACTAGTGGGGAACACCGGGGAGCTGTTTTTT
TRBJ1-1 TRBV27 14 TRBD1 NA CASKFLTGATEAFF TGTGCCAGCAAGTTCCTGACAGGGGCAACGGAAGCTTTCTTT
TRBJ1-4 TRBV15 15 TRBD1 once CATSLLGTGFRKLFF TGTGCCACCAGCCTCCTGGGGACAGGTTTCAGAAAACTGTTTTTT
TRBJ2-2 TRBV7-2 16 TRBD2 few CASSLWGGGNTGELFF TGTGCCAGCAGCTTATGGGGCGGGGGGAACACCGGGGAGCTGTTTTTT
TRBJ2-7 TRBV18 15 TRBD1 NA CASSPRRQGEDEQYF TGTGCCAGCTCACCAAGGCGACAGGGTGAGGACGAGCAGTACTTC
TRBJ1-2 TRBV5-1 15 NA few CASSLQPQGGYGYTF TGCGCCAGCAGCTTGCAACCACAGGGCGGCTATGGCTACACCTTC
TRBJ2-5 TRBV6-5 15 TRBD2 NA CASSYSGGGAGTQYF TGTGCCAGCAGTTACTCGGGCGGGGGGGCCGGGACCCAGTACTTC
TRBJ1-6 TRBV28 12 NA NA CATIYPRQPLHF TGTGCCACCATATACCCTCGTCAACCCCTCCACTTT
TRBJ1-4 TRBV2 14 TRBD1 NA CASSGQGTNEKLFF TGTGCCAGCAGTGGACAGGGAACTAATGAAAAACTGTTTTTT
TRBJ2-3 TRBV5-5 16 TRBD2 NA CASSFQAGSDLVTQYF TGTGCCAGCAGCTTCCAAGCGGGGAGCGACTTAGTTACGCAGTATTTT
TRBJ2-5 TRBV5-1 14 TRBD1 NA CASSPGQLQETQYF TGCGCCAGCAGCCCGGGACAGCTACAAGAGACCCAGTACTTC
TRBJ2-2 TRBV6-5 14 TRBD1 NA CATSGQLNTGELFF TGTGCCACGTCGGGACAGTTAAACACCGGGGAGCTGTTTTTT
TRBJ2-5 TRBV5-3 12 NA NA CANDGGQETQYF TGTGCCAATGACGGGGGGCAGGAGACCCAGTACTTC
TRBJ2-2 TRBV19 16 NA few CASSIPAWENTGELFF TGTGCCAGTAGTATCCCAGCGTGGGAGAACACCGGGGAGCTGTTTTTT
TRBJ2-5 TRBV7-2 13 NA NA CASSLARGETQYF TGTGCCAGCAGTCTAGCTCGTGGGGAGACCCAGTACTTC
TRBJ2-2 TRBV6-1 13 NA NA CASSDSHTGELFF TGTGCCAGCAGTGATTCTCATACCGGGGAGCTGTTTTTT